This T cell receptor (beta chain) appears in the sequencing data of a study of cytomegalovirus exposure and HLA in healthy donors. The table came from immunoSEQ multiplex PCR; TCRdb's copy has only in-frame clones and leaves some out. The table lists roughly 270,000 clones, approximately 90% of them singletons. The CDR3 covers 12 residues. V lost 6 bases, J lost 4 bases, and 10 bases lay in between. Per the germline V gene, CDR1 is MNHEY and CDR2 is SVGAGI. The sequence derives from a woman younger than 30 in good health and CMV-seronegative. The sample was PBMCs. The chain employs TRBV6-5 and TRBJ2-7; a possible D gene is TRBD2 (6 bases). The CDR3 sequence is CASRRGGYEQYF. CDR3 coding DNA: TGTGCCAGCAGGCGTGGGGGGTACGAGCAGTACTTC.